The source of this T cell receptor beta chain is a study of OX40 agonist ivuxolimab in advanced cancers. Turning to the study itself: Averaging 60 years in age, with a range of about 20 to 90, the cohort was 80% to 90% male. Antecedent anti-PD-1, anti-PD-L1 or anti-CTLA-4 therapy was permissible, with over 35% having received some. Study-level results: Partly responding patients at 0.1-3.0 mg/kg showed some of the smallest clonal expansion.

Sequencing was performed with immunoSEQ multiplex PCR; in TCRdb, only in-frame clones are kept and a portion is missing. The top ten hold about 0.31% of the sample, which has 150,000 to 190,000 clones, 90% to 95% seen once. This clone was recorded only once. Antigen: not known. This receptor was taken from an adult with an advanced solid tumor such as melanoma, head and neck, liver or kidney cancer. Material: CD4+ or CD8+ T cells sorted from blood, obtained in a trial of the OX40 agonist ivuxolimab.

The CDR3 region has the DNA TGTGCCAGCACCGCTGAGGGGGGCGGGGAGACCCAGTACTTC. Protein product: CASTAEGGGETQYF. J is TRBJ2-5 and V is TRBV6-5, with D perhaps given as TRBD1 or TRBD2 (6 bases each). The CDR3 is made up of 14 amino acids. CDR1 and CDR2 (germline): MNHEY, SVGAGI. The germline V and J ends were trimmed by 7 bases and 5 bases, with 17 bases remaining between them.